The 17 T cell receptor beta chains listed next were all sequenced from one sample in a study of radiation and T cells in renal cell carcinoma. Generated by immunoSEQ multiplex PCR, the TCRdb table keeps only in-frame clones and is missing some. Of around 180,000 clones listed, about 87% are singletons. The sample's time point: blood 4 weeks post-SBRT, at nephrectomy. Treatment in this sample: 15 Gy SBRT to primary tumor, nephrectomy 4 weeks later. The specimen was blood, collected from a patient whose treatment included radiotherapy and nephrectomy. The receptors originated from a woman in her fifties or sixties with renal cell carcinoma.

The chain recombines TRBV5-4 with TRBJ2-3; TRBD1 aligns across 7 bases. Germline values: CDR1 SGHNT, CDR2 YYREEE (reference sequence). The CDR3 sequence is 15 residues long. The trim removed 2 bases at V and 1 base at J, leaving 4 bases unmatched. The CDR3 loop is CASSFTGAGTDTQYF. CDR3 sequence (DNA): TGTGCCAGCAGCTTCACAGGGGCCGGCACAGATACGCAGTATTTT.

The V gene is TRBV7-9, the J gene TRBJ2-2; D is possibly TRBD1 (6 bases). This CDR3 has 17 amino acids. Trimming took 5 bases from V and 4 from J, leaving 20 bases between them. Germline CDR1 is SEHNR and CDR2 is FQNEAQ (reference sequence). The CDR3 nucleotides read TGTGCCAGCAGCCCGAACCGGACAGAAAGTATCACCGGGGAGCTGTTTTTT. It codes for CASSPNRTESITGELFF.

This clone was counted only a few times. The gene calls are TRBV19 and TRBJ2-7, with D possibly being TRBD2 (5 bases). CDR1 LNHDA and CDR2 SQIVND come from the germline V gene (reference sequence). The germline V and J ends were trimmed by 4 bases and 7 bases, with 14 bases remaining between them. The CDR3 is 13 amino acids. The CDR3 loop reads CASSTPGVREQYF. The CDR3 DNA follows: TGTGCCAGTAGTACCCCCGGGGTACGGGAGCAGTACTTC.

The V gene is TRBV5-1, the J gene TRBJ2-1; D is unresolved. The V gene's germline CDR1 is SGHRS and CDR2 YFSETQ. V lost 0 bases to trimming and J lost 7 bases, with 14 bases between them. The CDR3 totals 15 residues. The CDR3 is CASSLESGPRNEQFF. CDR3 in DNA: TGCGCCAGCAGCTTGGAGTCTGGACCAAGAAATGAGCAGTTCTTC.

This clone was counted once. The CDR3 is CASIPLGQSKAFF. CDR3 sequence (DNA): TGTGCCAGCATCCCCCTCGGACAGTCTAAAGCTTTCTTT. The rearrangement links TRBV6-5 to TRBJ1-1; D is perhaps TRBD1 (6 bases). The germline gives CDR1 MNHEY, CDR2 SVGAGI. The CDR3 has 13 residues. Trimming left V 7 bases short and J 9 bases short, with 18 bases between.

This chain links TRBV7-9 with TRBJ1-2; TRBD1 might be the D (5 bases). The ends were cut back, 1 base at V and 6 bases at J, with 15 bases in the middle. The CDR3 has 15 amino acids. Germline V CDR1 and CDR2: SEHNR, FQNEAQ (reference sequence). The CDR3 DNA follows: TGTGCCAGCAGCTTAGACTCAGGGCGGTTTCATGGCTACACCTTC. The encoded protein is CASSLDSGRFHGYTF. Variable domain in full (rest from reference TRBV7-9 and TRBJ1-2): DTGVSQNPRHKITKRGQNVTFRCDPISEHNRLYWYRQTLGQGPEFLTYFQNEAQLEKSRLLSDRFSAERPKGSFSTLEIQRTEQGDSAMYLCASSLDSGRFHGYTFGSGTRLTVV.

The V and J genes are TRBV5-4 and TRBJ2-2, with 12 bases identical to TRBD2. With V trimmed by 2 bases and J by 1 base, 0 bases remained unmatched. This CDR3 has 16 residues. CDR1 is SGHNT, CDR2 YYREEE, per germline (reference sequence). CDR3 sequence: CASSLLAGGNTGELFF. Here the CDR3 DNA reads TGTGCCAGCAGCTTACTAGCGGGGGGGAACACCGGGGAGCTGTTTTTT.

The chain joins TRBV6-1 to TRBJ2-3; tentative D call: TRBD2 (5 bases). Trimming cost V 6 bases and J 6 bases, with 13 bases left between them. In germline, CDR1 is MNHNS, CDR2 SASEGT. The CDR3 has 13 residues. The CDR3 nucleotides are TGTGCCAGCAGACTAGACCGGCTTGATACGCAGTATTTT. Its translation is CASRLDRLDTQYF.

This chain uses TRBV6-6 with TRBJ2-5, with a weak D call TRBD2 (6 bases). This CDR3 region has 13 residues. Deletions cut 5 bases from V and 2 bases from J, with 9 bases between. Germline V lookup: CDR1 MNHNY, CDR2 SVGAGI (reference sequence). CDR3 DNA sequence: TGTGCCAGCAGTCCTGGGAGGCAAGAGACCCAGTACTTC. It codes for CASSPGRQETQYF.

CDR3 sequence: CASSSTGHSYQETQYF. CDR3 DNA sequence: TGTGCCAGCAGCTCAACAGGACACTCGTACCAAGAGACCCAGTACTTC. J is TRBJ2-5 and V is TRBV5-6; D possibly corresponds to TRBD1 (5 bases). V was trimmed by 3 bases and J by 0 bases, leaving 15 bases between them. The V gene's germline CDR1 is SGHDT and CDR2 YYEEEE. The CDR3 runs 16 residues.

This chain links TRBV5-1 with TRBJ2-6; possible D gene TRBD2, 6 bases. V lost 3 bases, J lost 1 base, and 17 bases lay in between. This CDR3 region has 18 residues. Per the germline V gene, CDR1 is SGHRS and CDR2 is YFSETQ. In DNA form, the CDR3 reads TGCGCCAGCAGCTCGTCAGCGGGCACTACATCTGGGGCCAACGTCCTGACTTTC. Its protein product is CASSSSAGTTSGANVLTF.

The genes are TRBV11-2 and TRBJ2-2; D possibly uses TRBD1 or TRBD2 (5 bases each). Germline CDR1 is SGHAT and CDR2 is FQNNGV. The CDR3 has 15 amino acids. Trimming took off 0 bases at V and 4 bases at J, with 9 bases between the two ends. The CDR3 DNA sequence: TGTGCCAGCAGCTTAGATGGGGGATTCACCGGGGAGCTGTTTTTT. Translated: CASSLDGGFTGELFF.

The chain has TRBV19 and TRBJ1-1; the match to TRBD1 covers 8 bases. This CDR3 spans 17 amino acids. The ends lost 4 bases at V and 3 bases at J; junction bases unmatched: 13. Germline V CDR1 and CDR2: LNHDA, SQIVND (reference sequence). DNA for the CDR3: TGTGCCAGTAGTAAAACGGAAGGAAGGGGACAGGACACTGAAGCTTTCTTT. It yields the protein CASSKTEGRGQDTEAFF.

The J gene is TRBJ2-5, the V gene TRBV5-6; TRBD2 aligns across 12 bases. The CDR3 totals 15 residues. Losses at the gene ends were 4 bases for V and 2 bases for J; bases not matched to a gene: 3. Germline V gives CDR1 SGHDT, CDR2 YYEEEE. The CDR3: CASSPLAGGQETQYF. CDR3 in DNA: TGTGCCAGCAGCCCACTAGCGGGGGGACAAGAGACCCAGTACTTC.

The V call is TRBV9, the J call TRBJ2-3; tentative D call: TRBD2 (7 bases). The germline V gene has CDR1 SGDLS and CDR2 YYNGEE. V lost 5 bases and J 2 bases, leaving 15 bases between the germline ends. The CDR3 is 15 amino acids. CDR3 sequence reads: CASSGEGGYTDTQYF. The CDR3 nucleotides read TGTGCCAGCAGTGGGGAGGGGGGCTACACAGATACGCAGTATTTT.

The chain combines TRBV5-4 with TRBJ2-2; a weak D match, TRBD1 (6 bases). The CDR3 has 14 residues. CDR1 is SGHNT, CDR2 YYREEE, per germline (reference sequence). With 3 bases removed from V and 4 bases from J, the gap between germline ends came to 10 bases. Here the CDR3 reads CASSSQGTTGELFF. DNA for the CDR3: TGTGCCAGCAGCTCCCAGGGGACCACCGGGGAGCTGTTTTTT.

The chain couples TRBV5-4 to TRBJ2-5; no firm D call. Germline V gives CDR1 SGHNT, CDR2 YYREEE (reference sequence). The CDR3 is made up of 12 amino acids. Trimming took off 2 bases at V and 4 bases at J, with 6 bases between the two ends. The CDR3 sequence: CASSFTRETQYF. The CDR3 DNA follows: TGTGCCAGCAGCTTTACCCGAGAGACCCAGTACTTC.